The 26 T cell receptor beta chains reported below all come from one sample, sequenced in a study of blood T cell repertoires in COVID-19. Libraries were prepared by immunoSEQ multiplex PCR; TCRdb keeps only in-frame clonotypes and omits some of them. The sample yields 150,000 to 200,000 clones, roughly 89% seen once. Sequenced input: peripheral blood. The receptors were sampled from a man aged 45-65 years with acute or convalescent COVID-19.

The chain joins TRBV25-1 to TRBJ1-4, with TRBD1 as a possible D gene (6 bases). The germline V and J ends were trimmed by 2 bases and 7 bases, with 11 bases remaining between them. Germline V gene sequence: CDR1 MGHDK, CDR2 SYGVNS. The CDR3 totals 14 residues. Here the CDR3 reads CASSEPGTIEKLFF. DNA for the CDR3: TGTGCCAGCAGTGAACCAGGGACAATTGAAAAACTGTTTTTT. The entire variable domain, with the rest obtained from reference TRBV25-1 and TRBJ1-4, is as follows: EADIYQTPRYLVIGTGKKITLECSQTMGHDKMYWYQQDPGMELHLIHYSYGVNSTEKGDLSSESTVSRIRTEHFPLTLESARPSHTSQYLCASSEPGTIEKLFFGSGTQLSVL.

This clone was detected only a few times. The rearrangement uses TRBV4-2 and TRBJ1-6; D might be TRBD1 (6 bases). Germline CDR1 LGHNA, CDR2 YNFKEQ. This CDR3 spans 12 amino acids. V was clipped by 4 bases and J by 11 bases, with 9 bases between them. The CDR3 reads CASSRPGAPLHF. CDR3 sequence (DNA): TGTGCCAGCAGCCGCCCAGGGGCACCCCTCCACTTT.

The sample holds one count of this clone. V gene TRBV5-5 combines with J gene TRBJ1-5; D remains ambiguous. The CDR3 runs to 17 residues. V shed 0 bases and J shed 0 bases, with 13 bases lying between them. Germline V CDR1 and CDR2: SGHKS, YYEKEE (reference sequence). The CDR3 bases are TGTGCCAGCAGCTTGGGTTCGAGGTTCAGTAGCAATCAGCCCCAGCATTTT. Its protein is CASSLGSRFSSNQPQHF.

The V gene is TRBV7-2, the J gene TRBJ1-2; 8 bases align to TRBD1. This CDR3 region has 14 residues. Losses at the gene ends were 5 bases for V and 5 bases for J; bases not matched to a gene: 7. The germline gives CDR1 SGHTA, CDR2 FQGNSA. The CDR3 region is CASSPGTGGYGYTF. The DNA of the CDR3 is TGTGCCAGCAGCCCCGGGACAGGCGGGTATGGCTACACCTTC.

V gene TRBV11-2 combines with J gene TRBJ2-1; D unclear. From germline, CDR1 is SGHAT and CDR2 FQNNGV. V was clipped by 5 bases and J by 10 bases, with 9 bases between them. The CDR3 loop spans 11 amino acids. The CDR3 DNA is TGTGCCAGCAGCATAACACAGGAGCAGTTCTTC. Translated, it gives CASSITQEQFF. Complete variable domain (other parts from reference TRBV11-2 and TRBJ2-1): EAGVAQSPRYKIIEKRQSVAFWCNPISGHATLYWYQQILGQGPKLLIQFQNNGVVDDSQLPKDRFSAERLKGVDSTLKIQPAKLEDSAVYLCASSITQEQFFGPGTRLTVL.

The chain couples TRBV12-5 to TRBJ1-2, with 7 bases fitting TRBD1. The CDR3 length is 16 residues. Unmatched junction bases numbered 20, after V lost 2 bases and J lost 14 bases. CDR1 is LGHNT, CDR2 FRNRAP, per germline. Here the CDR3 DNA reads TGTGCTAGTGGTTTGACCCGGACAGGCACCACCGTCCGGCTGACCTTC. Translating it yields CASGLTRTGTTVRLTF.

This clone showed up just once. The rearrangement links TRBV6-1 to TRBJ2-7, with TRBD2 matching 10 bases. With 3 bases clipped from V and 3 bases from J, the junction kept 8 bases outside the gene matches. This CDR3 comprises 16 residues. CDR1 and CDR2 (germline): MNHNS, SASEGT. The CDR3 DNA follows: TGTGCCAGCAGTGATCTGGGACTAGCGTCCCTCTACGAGCAGTACTTC. Translation: CASSDLGLASLYEQYF.

This chain connects TRBV4-3 to TRBJ1-2; 9 bases match TRBD1. The CDR3 loop spans 16 amino acids. The trim removed 0 bases at V and 5 bases at J, leaving 7 bases unmatched. Per the germline V gene, CDR1 is LGHNA and CDR2 is YSLEER. The CDR3 DNA is TGCGCCAGCAGCCAAGAGTCTTCGACAGGGGGGTATGGCTACACCTTC. The encoded protein is CASSQESSTGGYGYTF.

The J gene is TRBJ1-1, the V gene TRBV6-7; D is undetermined. TRBV6-7 is annotated as an ORF whose role is uncertain. The V gene lost 6 bases and the J gene lost 5 bases, with 16 bases spanning the gap. This CDR3 has 14 residues. The CDR3 sequence is CASRRLFGGTEAFF. The CDR3, as DNA: TGTGCCAGCAGGAGACTGTTTGGAGGGACTGAAGCTTTCTTT.

The chain is built from TRBV7-2 and TRBJ2-4, with TRBD2 matching over 9 bases. The trim removed 2 bases at V and 5 bases at J, leaving 7 bases unmatched. This CDR3 has 16 residues. CDR1 is SGHTA, CDR2 FQGNSA, per germline. The CDR3 spells CASSLYPLAGQNIQYF. In nucleotides, the CDR3 is TGTGCCAGCAGCTTATATCCGCTAGCGGGACAAAACATTCAGTACTTC.

The chain couples TRBV18 to TRBJ2-7; perhaps TRBD2 as D (7 bases). Germline values: CDR1 KGHSH, CDR2 LQKENI. The CDR3 extends over 16 amino acids. V was cut by 3 bases and J by 3 bases, with 18 bases left in between. DNA for the CDR3: TGTGCCAGCTCACCGGTGGGGAGGGGGGCCGTCTACGAGCAGTACTTC. Protein product: CASSPVGRGAVYEQYF.

The rearrangement uses TRBV18 and TRBJ1-5, with no clear D. The CDR3 totals 16 residues. The V gene lost 3 bases and the J gene lost 1 base, with 13 bases spanning the gap. Looked up from germline, CDR1 is KGHSH and CDR2 is LQKENI. The CDR3 bases are TGTGCCAGCTCACCCCAGACACCCACAAGCAATCAGCCCCAGCATTTT. Translation: CASSPQTPTSNQPQHF.

This chain connects TRBV5-6 to TRBJ2-7; D ambiguous. Germline-derived CDR1 and CDR2 are SGHDT and YYEEEE. This CDR3 comprises 12 residues. V was pared by 3 bases and J by 4 bases, with 8 bases between. The CDR3 here is CASSSYPYEQYF. The DNA for the CDR3 is TGTGCCAGCAGCTCCTATCCATACGAGCAGTACTTC.

The chain links TRBV27 to TRBJ2-1, with 9 positions matching TRBD1. CDR1 MNHEY and CDR2 SMNVEV come from the germline V gene (reference sequence). The CDR3 has 16 amino acids. Trimming cost V 1 base and J 5 bases; bases outside gene matches: 6. CDR3 nucleotides: TGTGCCAGCAGTTTATGGTTGCGGGACAGGGACAATGAGCAGTTCTTC. Residues: CASSLWLRDRDNEQFF.

The rearrangement links TRBV10-3 to TRBJ1-1, with 7 bases matching TRBD1. In germline, CDR1 is ENHRY, CDR2 SYGVKD. The CDR3 has 14 residues. With 2 bases clipped from V and 4 bases from J, the junction kept 4 bases outside the gene matches. CDR3 protein: CAISETHRGTEAFF. For the CDR3, the DNA is TGTGCCATCAGTGAGACGCACAGGGGCACTGAAGCTTTCTTT.

This chain links TRBV7-3 with TRBJ2-2; D gene unclear. Germline CDR1 and CDR2: SGHTA and FQGTGA. V gave up 2 bases and J gave up 1 base, with 8 bases separating them. This CDR3 spans 15 amino acids. CDR3 protein: CASSLWAGNTGELFF. CDR3 in DNA: TGTGCCAGCAGCTTATGGGCTGGGAACACCGGGGAGCTGTTTTTT.

The chain recombines TRBV4-1 with TRBJ2-7; D remains unclear. This CDR3 has 15 amino acids. Trimming shortened V by 2 bases and J by 1 base, and 12 bases separated the two germline ends. CDR1 MGHRA and CDR2 YSYEKL come from the germline V gene. CDR3 in DNA: TGCGCCAGCAGCCAAAATTTTGGCAGGTCCTACGAGCAGTACGTC. It is translated as CASSQNFGRSYEQYV.

The gene calls are TRBV19 and TRBJ2-7; 10 bases map to TRBD2. The CDR3 consists of 13 residues. Per the germline V gene, CDR1 is LNHDA and CDR2 is SQIVND (reference sequence). The V and J ends lost 9 bases and 3 bases, in that order; junction bases with no gene match: 5. The CDR3 here is CASGTSERYEQYF. CDR3 nucleotide sequence: TGTGCCAGCGGGACTAGCGAACGCTACGAGCAGTACTTC.

DNA of the CDR3: TGTGCCAGCAGTTTGGGACACTCAACTAATGAAAAACTGTTTTTT. Amino acid sequence: CASSLGHSTNEKLFF. This chain links TRBV28 with TRBJ1-4; TRBD1 is a possible D gene (6 bases). The germline gives CDR1 MDHEN, CDR2 SYDVKM. CDR3 length: 15 residues. V was cut by 3 bases and J by 0 bases, with 8 bases left in between.

This clone was observed a few times. The chain is built from TRBV6-4 and TRBJ1-2; the D gene is possibly TRBD1 (5 bases). There are 13 residues in the CDR3. The V gene lost 2 bases and the J gene lost 8 bases, with 12 bases spanning the gap. The germline V gene has CDR1 MRHNA and CDR2 SNTAGT. In nucleotides, the CDR3 is TGTGCCAGCAGTGACAACCCCAGGGCCGGCTACACCTTC. This sequence encodes CASSDNPRAGYTF.

This clone was observed a single time. The junction does not match germline at one end; this may be a read error. This sequence joins TRBV6-1 and TRBJ1-5; D is possibly TRBD1 (6 bases). Germline assignment: CDR1 MNHNS and CDR2 SASEGT. CDR3 size: 19 residues. In nucleotides, the CDR3 is TGTGCCAGCAGAGAAGAGGGGTGGGGGACACGTTATAGCAATCAGCCCCAGCATTTT. Translated, it gives CASREEGWGTRYSNQPQHF.

This clone was observed a few times. J is TRBJ1-5 and V is TRBV28; TRBD1 matches at 7 bases. Germline V gene lookup returns CDR1 MDHEN and CDR2 SYDVKM. Trimming at V came to 3 bases and at J to 4 bases, leaving 15 bases not matched to a gene. CDR3 size: 18 residues. CDR3 coding DNA: TGTGCCAGCAGTTTTCATCTTCAGAGGACAGGACTAAATCAGCCCCAGCATTTT. Amino acids: CASSFHLQRTGLNQPQHF.

As for this clone: The sample carries other DNA sequences with the same CDR3. V gene TRBV12-3 or TRBV12-4 combines with J gene TRBJ1-2, with D maybe TRBD1 (5 bases). Between the trimmed V and J ends, which lost 2 bases and 4 bases, there was a span of 8 bases. This CDR3 contains 13 residues. CDR3 in amino acids: CASSLQGAYGYTF. The CDR3 DNA sequence: TGTGCCAGCAGTTTACAAGGGGCCTATGGCTACACCTTC.

The V and J genes are TRBV2 and TRBJ2-1, with TRBD2 matching over 8 bases. The V and J ends lost 4 bases and 9 bases, in that order; junction bases with no gene match: 11. Germline CDR1 reads SNHLY; CDR2 reads FYNNEI. There are 15 residues in the CDR3. DNA of the CDR3: TGTGCCAGCAGTGGGCCCCACGGTAGCGGGATTGAGCAGTTCTTC. It is translated as CASSGPHGSGIEQFF.

The V call is TRBV28, the J call TRBJ1-5, with no clear D. V was shortened by 1 base and J by 7 bases, with 5 bases between the two germline ends. The V gene's germline CDR1 is MDHEN and CDR2 SYDVKM. The CDR3 is 12 residues long. DNA for the CDR3: TGTGCCAGCAGTTTATTGGGCCAGCCCCAGCATTTT. Translated, it gives CASSLLGQPQHF.

This clone was recorded once. The J gene is TRBJ1-5, the V gene TRBV19; TRBD1 matches at 7 bases. CDR1 is LNHDA and CDR2 is SQIVND in the germline V gene (reference sequence). The V gene end was trimmed by 3 bases and the J gene end by 6 bases; junction bases not matched to a gene: 8. The CDR3 length is 15 residues. The CDR3 loop reads CASSIVGGLIQPQHF. DNA of the CDR3: TGTGCCAGTAGTATCGTAGGGGGCCTGATTCAGCCCCAGCATTTT.